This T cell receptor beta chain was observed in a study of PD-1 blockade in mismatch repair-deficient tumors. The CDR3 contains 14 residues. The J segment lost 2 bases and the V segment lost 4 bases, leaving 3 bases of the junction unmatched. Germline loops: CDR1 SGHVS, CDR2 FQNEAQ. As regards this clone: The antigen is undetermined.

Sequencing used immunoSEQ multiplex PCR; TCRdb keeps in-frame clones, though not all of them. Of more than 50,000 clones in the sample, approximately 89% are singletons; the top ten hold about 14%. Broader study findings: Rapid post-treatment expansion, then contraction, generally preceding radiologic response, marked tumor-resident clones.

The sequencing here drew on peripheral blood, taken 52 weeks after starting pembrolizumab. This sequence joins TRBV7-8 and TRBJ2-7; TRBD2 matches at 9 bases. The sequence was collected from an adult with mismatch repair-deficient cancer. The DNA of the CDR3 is TGTGCCAGCAGCTCGACTAGCGGTCCCTACGAGCAGTACTTC. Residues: CASSSTSGPYEQYF.